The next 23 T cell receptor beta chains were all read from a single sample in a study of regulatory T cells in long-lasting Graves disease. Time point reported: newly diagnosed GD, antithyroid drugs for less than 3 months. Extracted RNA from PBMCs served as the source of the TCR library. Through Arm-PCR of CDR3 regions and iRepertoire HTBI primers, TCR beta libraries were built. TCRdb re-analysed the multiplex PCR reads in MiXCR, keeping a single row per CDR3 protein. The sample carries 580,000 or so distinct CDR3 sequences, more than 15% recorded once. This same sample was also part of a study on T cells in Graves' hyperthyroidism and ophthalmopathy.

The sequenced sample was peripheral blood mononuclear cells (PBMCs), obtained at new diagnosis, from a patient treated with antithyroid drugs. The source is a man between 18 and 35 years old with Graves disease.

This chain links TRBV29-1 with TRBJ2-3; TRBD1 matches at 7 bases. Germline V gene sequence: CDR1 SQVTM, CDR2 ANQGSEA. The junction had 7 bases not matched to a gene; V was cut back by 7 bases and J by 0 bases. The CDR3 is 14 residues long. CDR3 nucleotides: TGCAGCGCCGCACAGGGGACCAGCACAGATACGCAGTATTTT. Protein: CSAAQGTSTDTQYF.

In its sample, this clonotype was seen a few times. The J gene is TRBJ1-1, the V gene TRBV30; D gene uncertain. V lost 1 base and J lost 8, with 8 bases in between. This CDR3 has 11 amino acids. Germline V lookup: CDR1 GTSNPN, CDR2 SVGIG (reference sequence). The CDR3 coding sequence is TGTGCCTGGAGTGGGCCCCGCGAAGCTTTCTTT. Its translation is CAWSGPREAFF.

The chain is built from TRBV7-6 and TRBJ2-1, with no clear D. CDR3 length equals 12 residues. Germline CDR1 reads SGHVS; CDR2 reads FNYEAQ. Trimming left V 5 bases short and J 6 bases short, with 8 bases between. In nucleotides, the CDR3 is TGTGCCAGCAGCCCCGCATCCAATGAGCAGTTCTTC. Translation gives CASSPASNEQFF. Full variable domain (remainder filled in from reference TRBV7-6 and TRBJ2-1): GAGVSQSPRYKVTKRGQDVALRCDPISGHVSLYWYRQALGQGPEFLTYFNYEAQQDKSGLPNDRFSAERPEGSISTLTIQRTEQRDSAMYRCASSPASNEQFFGPGTRLTVL.

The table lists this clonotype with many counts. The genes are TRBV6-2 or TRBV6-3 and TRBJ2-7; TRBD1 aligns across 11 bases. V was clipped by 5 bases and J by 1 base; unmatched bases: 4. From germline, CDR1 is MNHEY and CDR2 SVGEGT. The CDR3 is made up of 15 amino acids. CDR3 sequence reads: CASSDGQGASYEQYF. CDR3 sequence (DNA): TGTGCCAGCAGTGACGGACAGGGGGCATCCTACGAGCAGTACTTC.

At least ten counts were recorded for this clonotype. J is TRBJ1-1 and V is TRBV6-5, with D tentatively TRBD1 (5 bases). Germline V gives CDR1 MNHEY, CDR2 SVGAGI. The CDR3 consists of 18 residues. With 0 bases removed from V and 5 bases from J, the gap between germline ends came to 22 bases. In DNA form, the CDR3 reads TGTGCCAGCAGTTACTCGGGGCAAGCCGACCCCCGAAGGACTGAAGCTTTCTTT. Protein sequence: CASSYSGQADPRRTEAFF.

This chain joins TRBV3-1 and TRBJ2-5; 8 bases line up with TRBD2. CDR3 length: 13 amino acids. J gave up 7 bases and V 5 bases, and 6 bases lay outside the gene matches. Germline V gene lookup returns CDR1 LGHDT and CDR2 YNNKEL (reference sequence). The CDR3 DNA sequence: TGTGCCAGCAGCGAGCGGGAGCGTGGGACCCAGTACTTC. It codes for CASSERERGTQYF.

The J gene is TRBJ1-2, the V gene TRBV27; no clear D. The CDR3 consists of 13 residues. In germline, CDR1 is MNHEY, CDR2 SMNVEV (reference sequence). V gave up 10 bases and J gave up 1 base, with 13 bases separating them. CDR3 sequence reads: CATQSGNNYGYTF. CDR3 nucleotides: TGTGCCACCCAATCCGGGAATAACTATGGCTACACCTTC.

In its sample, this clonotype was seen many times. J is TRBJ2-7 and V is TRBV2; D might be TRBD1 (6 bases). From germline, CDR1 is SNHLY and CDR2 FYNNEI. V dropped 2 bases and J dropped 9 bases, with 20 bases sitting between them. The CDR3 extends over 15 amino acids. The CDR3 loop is CASSEQGQGLVLQYF. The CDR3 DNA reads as TGTGCCAGCAGTGAACAAGGGCAGGGGTTAGTGTTGCAGTACTTC.

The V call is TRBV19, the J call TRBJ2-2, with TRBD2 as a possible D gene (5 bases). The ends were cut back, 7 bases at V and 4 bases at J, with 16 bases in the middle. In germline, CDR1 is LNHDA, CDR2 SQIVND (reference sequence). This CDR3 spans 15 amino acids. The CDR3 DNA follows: TGTGCCAGTAACCTACTAGACGGCACCACCGGGGAGCTGTTTTTT. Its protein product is CASNLLDGTTGELFF.

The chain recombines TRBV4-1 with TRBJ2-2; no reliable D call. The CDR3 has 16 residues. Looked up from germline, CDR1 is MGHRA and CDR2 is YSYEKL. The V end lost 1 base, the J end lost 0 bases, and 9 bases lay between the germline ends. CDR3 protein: CASSQVPTTNTGELFF. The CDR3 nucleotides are TGCGCCAGCAGCCAAGTTCCGACAACGAACACCGGGGAGCTGTTTTTT.

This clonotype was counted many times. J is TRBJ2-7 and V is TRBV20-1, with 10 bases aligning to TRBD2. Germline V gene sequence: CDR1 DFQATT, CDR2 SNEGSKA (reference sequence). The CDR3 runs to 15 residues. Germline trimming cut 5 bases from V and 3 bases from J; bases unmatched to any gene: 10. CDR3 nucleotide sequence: TGCAGTGCTGCCTCTAGCGGGAGTTTTTTCTACGAGCAGTACTTC. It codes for CSAASSGSFFYEQYF.

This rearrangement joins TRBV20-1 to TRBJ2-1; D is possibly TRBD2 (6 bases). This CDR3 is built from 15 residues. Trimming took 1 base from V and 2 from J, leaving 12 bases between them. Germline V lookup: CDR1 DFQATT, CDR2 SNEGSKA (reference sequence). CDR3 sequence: CSARVPGATYNEQFF. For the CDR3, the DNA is TGCAGTGCTAGAGTGCCGGGAGCGACCTACAATGAGCAGTTCTTC.

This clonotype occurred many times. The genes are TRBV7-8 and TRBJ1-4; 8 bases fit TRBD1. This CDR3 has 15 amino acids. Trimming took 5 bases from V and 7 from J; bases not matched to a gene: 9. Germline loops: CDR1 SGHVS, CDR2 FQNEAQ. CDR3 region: CASSPQGGGVEKLFF. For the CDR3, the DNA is TGTGCCAGCAGCCCACAGGGGGGGGGAGTTGAAAAACTGTTTTTT.

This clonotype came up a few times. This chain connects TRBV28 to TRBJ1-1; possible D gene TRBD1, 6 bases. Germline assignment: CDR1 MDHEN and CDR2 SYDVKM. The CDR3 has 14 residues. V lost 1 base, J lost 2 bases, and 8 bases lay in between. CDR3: CASSLFGTNTEAFF. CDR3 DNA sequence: TGTGCCAGCAGTTTATTTGGGACAAACACTGAAGCTTTCTTT.

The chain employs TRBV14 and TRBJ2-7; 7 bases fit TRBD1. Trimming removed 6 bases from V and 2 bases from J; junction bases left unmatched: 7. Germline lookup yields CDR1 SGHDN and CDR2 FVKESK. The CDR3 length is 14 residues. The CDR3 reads CASSRSGTAYEQYF. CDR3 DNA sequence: TGTGCCAGCAGTCGCTCCGGGACAGCCTACGAGCAGTACTTC. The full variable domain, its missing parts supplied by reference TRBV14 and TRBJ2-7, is EAGVTQFPSHSVIEKGQTVTLRCDPISGHDNLYWYRRVMGKEIKFLLHFVKESKQDESGMPNNRFLAERTGGTYSTLKVQPAELEDSGVYFCASSRSGTAYEQYFGPGTRLTVT.

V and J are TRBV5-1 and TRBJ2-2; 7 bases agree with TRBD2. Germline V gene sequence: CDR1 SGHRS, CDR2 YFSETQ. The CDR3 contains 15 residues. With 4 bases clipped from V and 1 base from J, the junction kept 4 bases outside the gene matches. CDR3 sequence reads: CASSRGDLNTGELFF. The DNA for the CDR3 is TGCGCCAGCAGCCGGGGGGACTTGAACACCGGGGAGCTGTTTTTT.

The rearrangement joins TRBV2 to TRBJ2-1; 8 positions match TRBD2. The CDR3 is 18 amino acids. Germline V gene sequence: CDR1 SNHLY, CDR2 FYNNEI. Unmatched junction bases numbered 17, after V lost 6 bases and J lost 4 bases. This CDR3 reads CASSTSGSNPNIYNEQFF. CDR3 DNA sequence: TGTGCCAGCAGCACCAGCGGGAGTAACCCTAATATTTACAATGAGCAGTTCTTC.

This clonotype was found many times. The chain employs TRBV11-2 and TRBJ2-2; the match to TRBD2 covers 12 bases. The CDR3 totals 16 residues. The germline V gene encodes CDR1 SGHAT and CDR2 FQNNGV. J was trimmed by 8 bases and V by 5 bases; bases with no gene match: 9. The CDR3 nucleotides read TGTGCCAGCAGCGGTGGACTAGCGGGACCTTGGGGGGAGCTGTTTTTT. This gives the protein CASSGGLAGPWGELFF.

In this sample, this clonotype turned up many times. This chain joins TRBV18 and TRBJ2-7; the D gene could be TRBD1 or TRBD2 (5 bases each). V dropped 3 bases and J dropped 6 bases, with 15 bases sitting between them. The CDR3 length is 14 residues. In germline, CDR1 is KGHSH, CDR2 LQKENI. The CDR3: CASSPKTSGGEQYF. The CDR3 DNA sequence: TGTGCCAGCTCACCTAAAACGTCTGGGGGCGAGCAGTACTTC.

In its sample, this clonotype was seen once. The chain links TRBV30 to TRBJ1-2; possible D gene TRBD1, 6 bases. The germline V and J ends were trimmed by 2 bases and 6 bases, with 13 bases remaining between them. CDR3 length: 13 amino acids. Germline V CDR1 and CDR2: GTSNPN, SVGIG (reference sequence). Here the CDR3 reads CAWSYRVGDGYTF. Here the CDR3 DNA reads TGTGCCTGGAGTTACAGGGTGGGGGATGGCTACACCTTC.

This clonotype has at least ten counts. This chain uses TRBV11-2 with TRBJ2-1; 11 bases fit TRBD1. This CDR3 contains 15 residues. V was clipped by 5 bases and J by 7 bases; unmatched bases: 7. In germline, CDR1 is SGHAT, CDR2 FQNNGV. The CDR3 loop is CASSHRTGGLNEQFF. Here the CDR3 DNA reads TGTGCCAGCAGCCACCGGACAGGGGGCTTAAATGAGCAGTTCTTC.

CDR3 sequence reads: CASRDPGRGNEQFF. The CDR3 region has the DNA TGTGCCAGTAGGGACCCCGGGAGGGGCAATGAGCAGTTCTTC. The chain links TRBV19 to TRBJ2-1, with 8 bases that match TRBD2. This CDR3 contains 14 residues. V was clipped by 6 bases and J by 6 bases; unmatched bases: 7. Germline values: CDR1 LNHDA, CDR2 SQIVND (reference sequence).

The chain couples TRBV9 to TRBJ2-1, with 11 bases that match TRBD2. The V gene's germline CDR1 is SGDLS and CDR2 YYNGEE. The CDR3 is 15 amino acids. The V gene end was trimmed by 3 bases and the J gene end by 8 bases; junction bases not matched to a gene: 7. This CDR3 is CASSGGSGRVYEQFF. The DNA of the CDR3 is TGTGCCAGCAGCGGGGGTAGCGGGAGGGTCTATGAGCAGTTCTTC.